The TCR beta chain under discussion was sequenced for a study of blood T cell repertoires in COVID-19. Study details: Spain, Italy and the United States supplied samples that represented acute and convalescent COVID-19. From T cells, B-cell-depleted T cells, or PBMCs came the material, which was cDNA or gDNA.

Per the original methods: Estimated nucleated cell counts came from reference gene primer amplification. Here immunoSEQ multiplex PCR was the method, and the copy in TCRdb shows in-frame clones only, minus some. V, J and clone size were drawn from that table, and D and trimming were deduced from the DNA. In the table there are some 400,000 clones, around 91% of which are singletons. This CDR3 has 16 amino acids. From germline, CDR1 is SGHRS and CDR2 YFSETQ. The J segment lost 5 bases and the V segment lost 0 bases, leaving 9 bases of the junction unmatched. Sequenced sample: peripheral blood. The clonotype was recovered from a man aged 18 to 35 with active or convalescent COVID-19. The chain employs TRBV5-1 and TRBJ2-5; TRBD2 matches 8 bases. CDR3 loop: CASSLGHAGGGETQYF. CDR3 sequence (DNA): TGCGCCAGCAGCTTGGGTCATGCGGGGGGCGGGGAGACCCAGTACTTC.